This TCR beta chain emerged from a study of CD8 T cells in ankylosing spondylitis. Findings of the study overall: Several of the motif variants were reported before in synovial fluid and blood from reactive arthritis. Peripheral blood samples showed relatively rare disease-linked clones, and these clones were CD8+. Characteristic of ankylosing spondylitis blood, it appeared, was a TCR beta motif comprising about eight highly homologous variants.

Quantitative molecular-barcoded 5'-RACE generated the TCR beta libraries. TCRdb re-called the 5' RACE reads through MiXCR, storing one row per CDR3 protein. The sample holds about 510,000 distinct CDR3 sequences, under 5.5% seen once. The germline V gene has CDR1 DFQATT and CDR2 SNEGSKA (reference sequence). The germline V and J ends were trimmed by 5 bases and 4 bases, with 21 bases remaining between them. CDR3 length: 15 amino acids. On this clonotype: Its antigen is currently unknown.

Sequenced input: blood, either unsorted or a sorted T cell fraction (not recorded which). The TCR comes from a male donor with ankylosing spondylitis. The chain is built from TRBV20-1 and TRBJ2-7; D remains ambiguous. CDR3 residues: CSAPSPLDRLYEQYF. The DNA of the CDR3 is TGCAGTGCTCCCTCTCCCCTCGACCGCCTTTACGAGCAGTACTTC.